This TCR beta chain was recorded in a study of blood T cell repertoires in COVID-19. Study-level information: Collection of acute and convalescent COVID-19 samples took place in the United States, Italy and Spain. From T cells, B-cell-depleted T cells, or PBMCs came the material, which was cDNA or gDNA.

V lost 1 base and J 6 bases, leaving 8 bases between the germline ends. CDR3 length: 14 amino acids. Germline lookup yields CDR1 SGHNT and CDR2 YYREEE (reference sequence). As processed by the authors: Amplification from reference gene primers served as the basis for estimated nucleated cell counts. This table comes from immunoSEQ multiplex PCR, and its TCRdb copy is limited to in-frame clones, with some not included. Clone size and the V and J calls come from that table; the DNA yielded D and trimming. The data contain 85,000 to 100,000 clones, more than 75% of them singletons. The sequence came from a human donor in a cohort sampled during active COVID-19. The rearrangement uses TRBV5-4 and TRBJ1-6; D uncertain. The sample comprised peripheral blood. The CDR3 spells CASSLQHTNSPLHF. The CDR3 nucleotides read TGTGCCAGCAGCTTGCAACACACTAATTCACCCCTCCACTTT. The full variable domain, with the rest looked up from reference TRBV5-4 and TRBJ1-6, is ETGVTQSPTHLIKTRGQQVTLRCSSQSGHNTVSWYQQALGQGPQFIFQYYREEENGRGNFPPRFSGLQFPNYSSELNVNALELDDSALYLCASSLQHTNSPLHFGNGTRLTVT.